The 9 T cell receptor beta chains given below trace back to one sample, sequenced in a study of T cell responses to AZD1222 COVID-19 vaccine. Sequenced by immunoSEQ multiplex PCR; TCRdb stores in-frame clones only, minus some. The table lists about 140,000 clones, almost 95% of them singletons. This material consisted of peripheral blood, taken 28 days after the second AZD1222 dose. These receptors all stem from an adult who received the AZD1222 COVID-19 vaccine.

This rearrangement joins TRBV19 to TRBJ1-1; the D is unclear. V was trimmed by 3 bases and J by 10 bases, leaving 18 bases between them. The CDR3 covers 14 residues. Germline V gene data show CDR1 as LNHDA and CDR2 as SQIVND (reference sequence). CDR3 amino acids: CASSMSSVLAPAFF. CDR3 sequence (DNA): TGTGCCAGTAGTATGAGTAGTGTCCTGGCCCCAGCTTTCTTT.

CDR3 amino acids: CASSGHNEQFF. The CDR3 DNA sequence: TGTGCCAGCAGCGGGCACAATGAGCAGTTCTTC. V usage is TRBV9 and J usage is TRBJ2-1, with D uncertain. Between the trimmed V and J ends, which lost 3 bases and 5 bases, there was a span of 3 bases. The CDR3 runs to 11 residues. Looked up from germline, CDR1 is SGDLS and CDR2 is YYNGEE.

This chain links TRBV9 with TRBJ2-7; 9 bases align to TRBD2. CDR1 is SGDLS, CDR2 YYNGEE, per germline. The trim removed 4 bases at V and 2 bases at J, leaving 16 bases unmatched. This CDR3 is 18 amino acids long. The CDR3 DNA sequence: TGTGCCAGCAGCATTGGATCAGGGGCTAGCGGGATCCCCTACGAGCAGTACTTC. Protein product: CASSIGSGASGIPYEQYF.

The chain carries TRBV6-5 and TRBJ2-3; 7 bases align to TRBD2. The CDR3 is 14 residues long. V dropped 6 bases and J dropped 7; count of bases not matched to a gene: 10. From germline, CDR1 is MNHEY and CDR2 SVGAGI. The CDR3 nucleotides are TGTGCCAGCAGGGACCTTGGGGGAGGGAATACGCAGTATTTT. Protein product: CASRDLGGGNTQYF.

This clone was found a few times. The CDR3: CASSLDAGLDYGYTF. In DNA form, the CDR3 reads TGTGCCAGCAGCTTAGATGCAGGGCTGGACTATGGCTACACCTTC. This rearrangement joins TRBV7-9 to TRBJ1-2; possibly TRBD1 for D (5 bases). Deletions cut 1 base from V and 3 bases from J, with 12 bases between. The CDR3 has 15 residues. Per the germline V gene, CDR1 is SEHNR and CDR2 is FQNEAQ (reference sequence).

The chain links TRBV7-8 to TRBJ2-1; D gene ambiguous. Deletions cut 1 base from V and 5 bases from J, with 6 bases between. Germline values: CDR1 SGHVS, CDR2 FQNEAQ. This CDR3 spans 13 amino acids. The CDR3 loop reads CASSLDRDNEQFF. The CDR3, as DNA: TGTGCCAGCAGCTTAGATCGTGACAATGAGCAGTTCTTC.

The chain uses TRBV24-1 and TRBJ1-5; D may be TRBD1 (5 bases). CDR1 KGHDR and CDR2 SFDVKD come from the germline V gene. Trimming removed 4 bases at V and 5 bases at J, with 5 bases between. The CDR3 is 12 residues long. CDR3 sequence reads: CATSEQDQPQHF. The CDR3 coding sequence is TGTGCCACCAGTGAACAGGATCAGCCCCAGCATTTT.

CDR3 bases: TGTGCCAGCAGCTCCTACGGGAGCTCTGGAAACACCATATATTTT. Translated: CASSSYGSSGNTIYF. The chain recombines TRBV7-6 with TRBJ1-3; D remains unclear. Germline-derived CDR1 and CDR2 are SGHVS and FNYEAQ. Trimming pared 4 bases from V and 0 bases from J, leaving 10 bases between. The CDR3 contains 15 residues.

V gene TRBV19 combines with J gene TRBJ1-1, with D tentatively TRBD1 (6 bases). Trimming took 6 bases from V and 1 from J, leaving 12 bases between them. The germline V gene encodes CDR1 LNHDA and CDR2 SQIVND (reference sequence). The CDR3 contains 14 residues. CDR3 protein: CASSKVGGNTEAFF. CDR3 nucleotide sequence: TGTGCCAGTAGCAAAGTAGGGGGGAACACTGAAGCTTTCTTT.